The sequence of this T cell receptor beta chain was determined in a study of CD8 T cells in Susac syndrome. The overall study: Each patient with Susac syndrome, at the time of blood draw, was therapy-naive, on corticosteroids, or on intravenous immunoglobulin alone.

Peripheral blood CD8+ and CD4+ T cells were profiled by TCR beta sequencing. RNA totalling roughly 0.5 to 1 ug underwent reverse transcription with random hexamers. In TCRdb, the immunoSEQ multiplex PCR reads were re-called with MiXCR into one record per CDR3 protein. The table lists 95,000 to 150,000 distinct CDR3 sequences, around 94% of them singletons, with about 0.29% in the top ten. The CDR3 length is 12 residues. The germline gives CDR1 SGDLS, CDR2 YYNGEE. V shed 5 bases and J 5 bases; nucleotides not matched to a gene: 2. This clonotype originated in a human donor with Susac syndrome. Sequencing was carried out using CD8+ T cells from PBMCs. This rearrangement joins TRBV9 to TRBJ2-5; 8 bases are a match to TRBD2. The CDR3 here is CASSSGAETQYF. The DNA of the CDR3 is TGTGCCAGCAGTAGCGGGGCGGAGACCCAGTACTTC.